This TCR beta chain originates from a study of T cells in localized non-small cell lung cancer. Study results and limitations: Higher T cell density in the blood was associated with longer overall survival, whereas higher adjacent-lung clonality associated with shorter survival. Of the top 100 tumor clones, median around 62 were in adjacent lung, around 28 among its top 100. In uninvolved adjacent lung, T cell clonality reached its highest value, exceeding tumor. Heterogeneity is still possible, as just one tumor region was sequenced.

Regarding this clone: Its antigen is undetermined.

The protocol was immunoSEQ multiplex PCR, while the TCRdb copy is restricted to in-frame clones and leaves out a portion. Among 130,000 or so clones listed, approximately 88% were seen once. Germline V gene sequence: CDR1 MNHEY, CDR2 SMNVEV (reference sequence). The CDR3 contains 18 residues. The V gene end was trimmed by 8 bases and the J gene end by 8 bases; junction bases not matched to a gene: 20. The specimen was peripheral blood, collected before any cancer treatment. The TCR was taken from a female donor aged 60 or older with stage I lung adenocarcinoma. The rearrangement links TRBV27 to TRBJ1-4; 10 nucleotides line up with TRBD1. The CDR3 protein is CASARDRSTGGLREKLFF. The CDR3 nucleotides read TGTGCCAGCGCAAGAGATAGGTCGACAGGGGGCTTGAGGGAAAAACTGTTTTTT.